These T cell receptor beta chains were read from a single sample in a study of blood T cell repertoires in COVID-19. TCRdb keeps only in-frame clones here, not all; method: immunoSEQ multiplex PCR. The profile shows roughly 230,000 clones, approximately 86% of them singletons. The source material was peripheral blood. The receptors were sampled from a human donor in a cohort sampled during active COVID-19. CDR3s include the opening cysteine and the closing phenylalanine or tryptophan. Each record gives: J gene, V gene, CDR3 protein.

J: TRBJ2-1
V: TRBV25-1
CDR3: CASSEKATRGNEQFF

J: TRBJ2-7
V: TRBV4-3
CDR3: CASSQGAGVIYEQYF

J: TRBJ1-5
V: TRBV28
CDR3: CASSLTGYSNQPQHF

J: TRBJ1-1
V: TRBV13
CDR3: CASSTRDRGTEAFF

J: TRBJ2-7
V: TRBV7-2
CDR3: CASSLSGSRGYEQYF

J: TRBJ2-1
V: TRBV5-5
CDR3: CASSPLTGVNEQFF

J: TRBJ2-5
V: TRBV5-5
CDR3: CASSPRLAQIQETQYF

J: TRBJ2-5
V: TRBV24-1
CDR3: CATSDSGTGGAETQYF

J: TRBJ1-1
V: TRBV6-5
CDR3: CASSSLRGTEAFF

J: TRBJ2-5
V: TRBV19
CDR3: CASSIGFSGTQETQYF

J: TRBJ1-1
V: TRBV5-1
CDR3: CASSRDSPNTEAFF

J: TRBJ2-7
V: TRBV14
CDR3: CASSRATPTYEQYF

J: TRBJ2-7
V: TRBV11-2
CDR3: CASSLGRYEQYF

J: TRBJ2-5
V: TRBV6-4
CDR3: CASSPFGGGQETQYF

J: TRBJ2-1
V: TRBV5-6
CDR3: CASSPPGGTEQFF

J: TRBJ1-2
V: TRBV11-2
CDR3: CASSLTGYGYTF

J: TRBJ1-5
V: TRBV7-2
CDR3: CASNPREGLPNQPQHF

J: TRBJ2-7
V: TRBV6-5
CDR3: CASSYSTSGVRGLNF

J: TRBJ2-5
V: TRBV5-1
CDR3: CASSYMQGGETQYF

J: TRBJ2-1
V: TRBV10-3
CDR3: CAISEDTSYRAGDYNEQFF

J: TRBJ1-1
V: TRBV18
CDR3: CASSQSQDTEAFF

J: TRBJ1-2
V: TRBV7-9
CDR3: CASSLQTATNYGYTF

J: TRBJ2-7
V: TRBV10-3
CDR3: CAISEGQASYYEQYF

J: TRBJ1-3
V: TRBV30
CDR3: CAWSYKGISGNTIYF

J: TRBJ2-7
V: TRBV28
CDR3: CASRPRTSPGIEQYF

J: TRBJ2-7
V: TRBV7-2
CDR3: CASSKGGTGHEQYF

J: TRBJ2-7
V: TRBV29-1
CDR3: CSVERQGLDEQYF

J: TRBJ1-2
V: TRBV4-3
CDR3: CASSQDWLYGYTF

J: TRBJ1-6
V: TRBV27
CDR3: CASSFWGRDNSPLHF

J: TRBJ2-1
V: TRBV6-2/TRBV6-3
CDR3: CASSLRPGLARTSSYNEQFF

J: TRBJ2-7
V: TRBV28
CDR3: CASSTRTGYRYEQYF